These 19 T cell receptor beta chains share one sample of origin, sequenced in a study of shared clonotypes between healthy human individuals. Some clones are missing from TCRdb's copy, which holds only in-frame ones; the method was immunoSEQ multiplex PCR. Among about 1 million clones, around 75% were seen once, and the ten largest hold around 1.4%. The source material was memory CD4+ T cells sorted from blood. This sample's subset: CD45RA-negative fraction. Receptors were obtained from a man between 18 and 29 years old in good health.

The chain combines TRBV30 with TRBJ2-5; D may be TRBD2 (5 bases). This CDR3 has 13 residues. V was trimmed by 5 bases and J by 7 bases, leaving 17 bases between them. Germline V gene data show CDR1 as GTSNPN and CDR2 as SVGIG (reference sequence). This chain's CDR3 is CAWDRPPRGTQYF. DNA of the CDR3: TGTGCCTGGGATCGACCACCACGGGGGACCCAGTACTTC.

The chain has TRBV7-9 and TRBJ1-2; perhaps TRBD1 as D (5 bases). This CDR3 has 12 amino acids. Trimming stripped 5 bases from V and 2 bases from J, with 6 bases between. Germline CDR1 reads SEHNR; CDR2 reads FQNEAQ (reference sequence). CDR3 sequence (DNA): TGTGCCAGCAGCGACAGAAACTATGGCTACACCTTC. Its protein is CASSDRNYGYTF.

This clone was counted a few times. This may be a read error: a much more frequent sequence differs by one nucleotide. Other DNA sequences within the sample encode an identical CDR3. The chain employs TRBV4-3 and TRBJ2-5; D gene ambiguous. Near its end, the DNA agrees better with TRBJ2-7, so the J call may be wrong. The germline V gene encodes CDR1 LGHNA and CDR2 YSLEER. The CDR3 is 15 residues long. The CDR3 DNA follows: TGCGCCAGCAGCCAAGATCGGGCAGCTGCCTACGAGCAGTACTTC. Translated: CASSQDRAAAYEQYF.

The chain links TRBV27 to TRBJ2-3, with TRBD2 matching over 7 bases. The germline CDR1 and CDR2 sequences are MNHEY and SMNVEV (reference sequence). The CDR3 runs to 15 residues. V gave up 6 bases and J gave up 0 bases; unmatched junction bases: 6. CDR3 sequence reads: CASSRAGYSTDTQYF. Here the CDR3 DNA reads TGTGCCAGCAGCCGAGCGGGGTATAGCACAGATACGCAGTATTTT.

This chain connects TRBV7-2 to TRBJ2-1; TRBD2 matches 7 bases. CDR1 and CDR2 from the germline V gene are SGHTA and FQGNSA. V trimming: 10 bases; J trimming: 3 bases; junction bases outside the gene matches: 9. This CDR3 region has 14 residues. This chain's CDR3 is CATGKGGSYNEQFF. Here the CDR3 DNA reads TGTGCCACCGGGAAGGGCGGGAGCTACAATGAGCAGTTCTTC.

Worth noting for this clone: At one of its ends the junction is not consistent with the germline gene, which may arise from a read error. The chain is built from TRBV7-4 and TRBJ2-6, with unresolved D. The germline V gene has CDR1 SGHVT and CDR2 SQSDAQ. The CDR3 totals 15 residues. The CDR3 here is CASSRASSAHKVGPF. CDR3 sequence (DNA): TGTGCCAGCAGCAGGGCATCTTCAGCTCACAAAGTCGGGCCTTTC.

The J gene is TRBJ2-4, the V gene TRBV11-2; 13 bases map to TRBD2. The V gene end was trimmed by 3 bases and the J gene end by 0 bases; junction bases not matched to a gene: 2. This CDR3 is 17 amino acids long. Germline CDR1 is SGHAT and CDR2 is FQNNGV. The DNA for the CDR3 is TGTGCCAGCAGCTTGGGACTAGCGGGGTTAGCCAAAAACATTCAGTACTTC. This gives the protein CASSLGLAGLAKNIQYF.

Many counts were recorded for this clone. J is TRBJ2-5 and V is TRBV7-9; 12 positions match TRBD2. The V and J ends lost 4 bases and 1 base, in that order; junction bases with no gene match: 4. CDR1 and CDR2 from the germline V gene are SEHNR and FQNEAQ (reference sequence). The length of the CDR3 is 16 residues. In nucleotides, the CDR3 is TGTGCCAGCAGCTCCACTAGCGGGAGGACCCAAGAGACCCAGTACTTC. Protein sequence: CASSSTSGRTQETQYF.

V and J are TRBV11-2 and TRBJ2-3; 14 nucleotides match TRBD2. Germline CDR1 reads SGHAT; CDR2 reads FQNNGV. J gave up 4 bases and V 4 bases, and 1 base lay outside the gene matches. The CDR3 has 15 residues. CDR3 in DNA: TGTGCCAGCAGCTGGGGACTAGCGGGGGCAGATACGCAGTATTTT. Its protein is CASSWGLAGADTQYF. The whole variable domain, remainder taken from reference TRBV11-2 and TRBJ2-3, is EAGVAQSPRYKIIEKRQSVAFWCNPISGHATLYWYQQILGQGPKLLIQFQNNGVVDDSQLPKDRFSAERLKGVDSTLKIQPAKLEDSAVYLCASSWGLAGADTQYFGPGTRLTVL.

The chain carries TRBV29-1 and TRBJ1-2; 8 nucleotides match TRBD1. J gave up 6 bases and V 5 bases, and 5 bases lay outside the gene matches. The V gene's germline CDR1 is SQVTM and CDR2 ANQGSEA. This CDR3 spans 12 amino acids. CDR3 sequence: CSVSQGANGYTF. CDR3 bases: TGCAGCGTTAGCCAGGGGGCCAATGGCTACACCTTC.

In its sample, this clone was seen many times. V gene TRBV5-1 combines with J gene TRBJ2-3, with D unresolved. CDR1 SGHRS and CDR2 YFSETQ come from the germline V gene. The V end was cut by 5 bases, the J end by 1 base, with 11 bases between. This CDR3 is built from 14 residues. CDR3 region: CASRELSGTDTQYF. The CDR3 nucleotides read TGCGCCAGCAGAGAGCTAAGTGGCACAGATACGCAGTATTTT.

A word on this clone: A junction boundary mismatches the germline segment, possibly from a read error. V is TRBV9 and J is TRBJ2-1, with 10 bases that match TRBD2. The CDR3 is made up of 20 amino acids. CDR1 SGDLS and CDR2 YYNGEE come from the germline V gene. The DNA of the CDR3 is TGTGCCAGCAACCTTTACTTAGGGGGGACTAGCGAGTACTCCTCCAATGAGCAGTTCTTC. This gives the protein CASNLYLGGTSEYSSNEQFF.

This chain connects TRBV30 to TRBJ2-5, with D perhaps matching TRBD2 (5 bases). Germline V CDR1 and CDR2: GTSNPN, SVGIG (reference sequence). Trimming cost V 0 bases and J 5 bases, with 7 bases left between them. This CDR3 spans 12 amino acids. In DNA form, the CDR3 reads TGTGCCTGGAGTGTACGGAGGGAGACCCAGTACTTC. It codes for CAWSVRRETQYF.

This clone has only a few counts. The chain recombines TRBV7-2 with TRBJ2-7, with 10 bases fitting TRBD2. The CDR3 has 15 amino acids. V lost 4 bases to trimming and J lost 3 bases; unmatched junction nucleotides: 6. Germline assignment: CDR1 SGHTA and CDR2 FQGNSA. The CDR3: CASSSTAGGNYEQYF. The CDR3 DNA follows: TGTGCCAGCAGCTCAACAGCGGGAGGGAACTACGAGCAGTACTTC.

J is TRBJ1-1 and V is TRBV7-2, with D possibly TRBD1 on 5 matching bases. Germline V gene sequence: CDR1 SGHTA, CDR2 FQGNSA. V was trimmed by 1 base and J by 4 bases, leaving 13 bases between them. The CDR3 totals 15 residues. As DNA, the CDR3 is TGTGCCAGCAGCTTAGTTATTCGGGGGGGCACTGAAGCTTTCTTT. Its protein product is CASSLVIRGGTEAFF.

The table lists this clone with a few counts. The CDR3 coding sequence is TGTGCCAGCAGCTTTTCCTTACTAGCGGGGACGAACACCGGGGAGCTGTTTTTT. This codes for CASSFSLLAGTNTGELFF. The gene calls are TRBV7-9 and TRBJ2-2; the match to TRBD2 covers 10 bases. CDR3 length: 18 residues. Germline CDR1 is SEHNR and CDR2 is FQNEAQ (reference sequence). Trimming cost V 3 bases and J 0 bases; bases outside gene matches: 7.

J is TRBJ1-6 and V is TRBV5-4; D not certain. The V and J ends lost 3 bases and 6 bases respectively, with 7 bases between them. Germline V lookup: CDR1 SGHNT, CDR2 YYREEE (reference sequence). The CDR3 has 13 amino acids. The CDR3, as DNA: TGTGCCAGCAGCTCGACCAGTAATTCACCCCTCCACTTT. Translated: CASSSTSNSPLHF.

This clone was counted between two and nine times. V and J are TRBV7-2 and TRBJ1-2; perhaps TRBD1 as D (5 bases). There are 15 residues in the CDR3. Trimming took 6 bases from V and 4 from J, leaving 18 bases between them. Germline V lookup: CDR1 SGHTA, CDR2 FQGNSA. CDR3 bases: TGTGCCAGCAGTCAGAAAGCGGGGGTCAGCTATGGCTACACCTTC. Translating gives CASSQKAGVSYGYTF.

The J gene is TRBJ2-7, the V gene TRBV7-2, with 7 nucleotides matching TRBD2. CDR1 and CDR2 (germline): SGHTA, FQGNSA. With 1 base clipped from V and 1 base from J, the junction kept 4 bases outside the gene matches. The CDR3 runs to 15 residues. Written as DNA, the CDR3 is TGTGCCAGCAGCTTAGGAAGAGCGGGGTCCTACGAGCAGTACTTC. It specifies CASSLGRAGSYEQYF.